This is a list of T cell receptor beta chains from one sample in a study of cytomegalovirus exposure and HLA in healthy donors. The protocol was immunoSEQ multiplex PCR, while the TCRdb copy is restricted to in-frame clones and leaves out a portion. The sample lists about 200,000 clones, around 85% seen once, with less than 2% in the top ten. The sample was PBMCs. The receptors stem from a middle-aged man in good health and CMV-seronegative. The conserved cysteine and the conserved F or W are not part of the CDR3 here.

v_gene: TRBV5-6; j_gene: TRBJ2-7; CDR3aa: ASSFSGGGVISYEQY
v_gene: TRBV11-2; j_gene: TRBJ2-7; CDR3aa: ASSPDRNTYEQY
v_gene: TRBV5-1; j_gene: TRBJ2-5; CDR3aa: ASSAGPRGETQY
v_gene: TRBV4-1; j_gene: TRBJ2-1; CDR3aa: ASSQTAAVTYNEQF
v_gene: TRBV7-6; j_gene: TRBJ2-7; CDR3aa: ASSYSGPSYEQY
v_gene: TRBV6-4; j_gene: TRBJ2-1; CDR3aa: ASSDSPGAHNEQF
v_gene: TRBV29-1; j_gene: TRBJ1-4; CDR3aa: SVGGPQGAGTNEKLF
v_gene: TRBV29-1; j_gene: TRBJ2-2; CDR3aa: SARPSGFTGELF
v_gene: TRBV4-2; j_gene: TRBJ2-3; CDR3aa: ASSRADQGADTQY
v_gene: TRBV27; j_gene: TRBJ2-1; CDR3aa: ASSSGQISYNEQF
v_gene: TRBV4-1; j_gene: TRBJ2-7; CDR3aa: ASSQVAGGRGEQY